A single sample gave rise to the 25 T cell receptor beta chains below, sequenced in a study of blood T cell repertoires in COVID-19. Only in-frame clones appear in the TCRdb table, and some are missing; sequencing was by immunoSEQ multiplex PCR. This sample has over 150,000 clones, with around 82% found just once. What was sequenced was peripheral blood. Receptor source: a man aged 80 or over with COVID-19, enrolled during active disease.

V is TRBV18 and J is TRBJ1-1; D remains unclear. Germline lookup yields CDR1 KGHSH and CDR2 LQKENI. CDR3 length: 15 amino acids. Trimming left V 2 bases short and J 5 bases short, with 15 bases between. CDR3: CASSPFSGERTEAFF. CDR3 in DNA: TGTGCCAGCTCACCATTCAGCGGGGAAAGGACTGAAGCTTTCTTT.

This clone is a singleton in its sample. The rearrangement uses TRBV5-4 and TRBJ2-7; 7 nucleotides agree with TRBD1. Germline V gene sequence: CDR1 SGHNT, CDR2 YYREEE (reference sequence). The CDR3 has 13 amino acids. J lost 3 bases, V lost 1 base, and 1 base had no gene match. CDR3 nucleotides: TGTGCCAGCAGCTTGAGGGACAGCTACGAGCAGTACTTC. Translated, it gives CASSLRDSYEQYF.

This clone has a single count. The chain carries TRBV28 and TRBJ2-5; D perhaps matches TRBD1 (6 bases). The CDR3 consists of 15 residues. The V gene's germline CDR1 is MDHEN and CDR2 SYDVKM. The V gene lost 6 bases and the J gene lost 2 bases, with 16 bases spanning the gap. CDR3 sequence reads: CASSLSTGSQETQYF. Here the CDR3 DNA reads TGTGCCAGCAGCCTATCTACAGGGTCGCAAGAGACCCAGTACTTC.

The rearrangement uses TRBV5-1 and TRBJ1-5; perhaps TRBD1 as D (5 bases). Germline CDR1 is SGHRS and CDR2 is YFSETQ. The CDR3 extends over 14 amino acids. Trimming removed 0 bases at V and 7 bases at J, with 11 bases between. Written as DNA, the CDR3 is TGCGCCAGCAGCTTGGATGGGGGGGGGCAGCCCCAGCATTTT. This translates into CASSLDGGGQPQHF.

The rearrangement links TRBV4-1 to TRBJ1-6; 10 nucleotides align to TRBD1. The CDR3 sequence is 18 residues long. Germline CDR1 MGHRA, CDR2 YSYEKL. The V segment lost 2 bases and the J segment 1 base; nucleotides outside the gene matches: 5. The CDR3 is CASSQRTGGNSYNSPLHF. CDR3 DNA: TGCGCCAGCAGCCAAAGGACAGGGGGGAATTCCTATAATTCACCCCTCCACTTT.

To note about this clone: Relative to the germline gene, one junction end is altered; a read error may explain this. The chain links TRBV2 to TRBJ2-1; 7 bases are a match to TRBD1. Germline V gives CDR1 SNHLY, CDR2 FYNNEI. CDR3 length equals 13 residues. CDR3 sequence: CASSEWDSAQAIF. CDR3 coding DNA: TGTGCCAGCAGTGAATGGGACAGCGCCCAAGCGATCTTC.

In this sample, this clone turned up once. This sequence joins TRBV29-1 and TRBJ2-7; 10 positions match TRBD2. This CDR3 is 14 amino acids long. The germline V gene encodes CDR1 SQVTM and CDR2 ANQGSEA. Germline trimming cut 3 bases from V and 1 base from J; bases unmatched to any gene: 3. The CDR3 nucleotides read TGCAGCGTTGATGCTAGCGGGGGTTCCTACGAGCAGTACTTC. This encodes CSVDASGGSYEQYF.

This clone has more than one count but fewer than ten. The rearrangement links TRBV27 to TRBJ2-2; perhaps TRBD2 as D (6 bases). V lost 8 bases and J lost 4, with 14 bases in between. CDR1 MNHEY and CDR2 SMNVEV come from the germline V gene (reference sequence). The CDR3 spans 14 residues. CDR3 DNA sequence: TGTGCCAGCCAACGGAGGGTTGCCACCGGGGAGCTGTTTTTT. As protein: CASQRRVATGELFF.

The chain couples TRBV12-3 or TRBV12-4 to TRBJ2-7; D is perhaps TRBD1 (6 bases). Trimming removed 7 bases from V and 3 bases from J, with 10 bases in between. The CDR3 has 12 amino acids. For the CDR3, the DNA is TGTGCCAGCAAACGGACAGACTACGAGCAGTACTTC. Amino acid sequence: CASKRTDYEQYF.

The chain employs TRBV7-8 and TRBJ2-3; TRBD1 agrees at 7 bases. CDR1 SGHVS and CDR2 FQNEAQ come from the germline V gene. The CDR3 covers 14 residues. Trimming cost V 5 bases and J 6 bases; bases outside gene matches: 8. The CDR3 sequence: CASSTRDRRDTQYF. The CDR3 coding sequence is TGTGCCAGCAGCACCCGGGACAGACGTGATACGCAGTATTTT.

This clone was detected only a few times. The rearrangement joins TRBV10-2 to TRBJ1-1; D is unclear. There are 13 residues in the CDR3. Between the trimmed V and J ends, which lost 4 bases and 1 base, there was a span of 7 bases. The V gene's germline CDR1 is WSHSY and CDR2 SAAADI. The DNA for the CDR3 is TGCGCCAGCAGTGTCCAGGCGAACACTGAAGCTTTCTTT. Protein sequence: CASSVQANTEAFF.

The chain couples TRBV5-1 to TRBJ2-1, with no clear D. V dropped 7 bases and J dropped 6 bases, with 14 bases sitting between them. The CDR3 is made up of 13 amino acids. Germline CDR1 SGHRS, CDR2 YFSETQ. This CDR3 is CASAYRPINEQFF. In DNA, the CDR3 is TGCGCCAGCGCTTACAGACCGATCAATGAGCAGTTCTTC.

This clone has only one observation. The chain has TRBV7-9 and TRBJ1-4; D remains ambiguous. Per germline, CDR1 SEHNR and CDR2 FQNEAQ (reference sequence). The CDR3 contains 16 residues. V lost 5 bases, J lost 7 bases, and 20 bases lay in between. CDR3 in amino acids: CASSPRQVTASEKLFF. The CDR3, as DNA: TGTGCCAGCAGCCCCCGGCAGGTCACGGCGAGTGAAAAACTGTTTTTT.

The genes are TRBV5-5 and TRBJ1-6, with 10 bases that match TRBD1. The trim removed 6 bases at V and 3 bases at J, leaving 6 bases unmatched. This CDR3 is 16 amino acids long. Germline-derived CDR1 and CDR2 are SGHKS and YYEKEE (reference sequence). DNA for the CDR3: TGTGCCAGCACCCTGGACAGGGGGAACTATAATTCACCCCTCCACTTT. Amino acid sequence: CASTLDRGNYNSPLHF.

V and J are TRBV9 and TRBJ2-3, with TRBD2 as a possible D gene (6 bases). Per the germline V gene, CDR1 is SGDLS and CDR2 is YYNGEE. Trimming pared 6 bases from V and 7 bases from J, leaving 18 bases between. CDR3 size: 14 residues. In DNA form, the CDR3 reads TGTGCCAGCACGACCGGGACTTCCACGAATACGCAGTATTTT. Translated: CASTTGTSTNTQYF.

In its sample, this clone was seen once. This sequence joins TRBV7-8 and TRBJ2-5, with 7 bases fitting TRBD2. There are 17 residues in the CDR3. In germline, CDR1 is SGHVS, CDR2 FQNEAQ. V gave up 5 bases and J gave up 1 base; unmatched junction bases: 13. CDR3 residues: CASSAIGQRGPQETQYF. For the CDR3, the DNA is TGTGCCAGCAGCGCCATAGGCCAGCGGGGACCCCAAGAGACCCAGTACTTC. Filled out from reference TRBV7-8 and TRBJ2-5, the complete variable domain reads GAGVSQSPRYKVAKRGQDVALRCDPISGHVSLFWYQQALGQGPEFLTYFQNEAQLDKSGLPSDRFFAERPEGSVSTLKIQRTQQEDSAVYLCASSAIGQRGPQETQYFGPGTRLLVL.

The V call is TRBV7-2, the J call TRBJ1-1, with 10 bases that match TRBD1. With 4 bases clipped from V and 8 bases from J, the junction kept 13 bases outside the gene matches. The CDR3 spans 16 residues. The germline CDR1 and CDR2 sequences are SGHTA and FQGNSA. The CDR3 spells CASSSIPGQGPGEAFF. CDR3 DNA sequence: TGTGCCAGCAGCTCTATACCGGGACAGGGGCCGGGGGAAGCTTTCTTT.

This chain joins TRBV7-9 and TRBJ1-1; weak D call: TRBD1 (5 bases). The CDR3 covers 15 residues. Germline CDR1 SEHNR, CDR2 FQNEAQ (reference sequence). V lost 1 base and J 5 bases, leaving 14 bases between the germline ends. CDR3 nucleotides: TGTGCCAGCAGCTTAGAGCGGGGCAGGAATACTGAAGCTTTCTTT. This translates into CASSLERGRNTEAFF. The full variable domain, with the rest looked up from reference TRBV7-9 and TRBJ1-1, is DTGVSQNPRHKITKRGQNVTFRCDPISEHNRLYWYRQTLGQGPEFLTYFQNEAQLEKSRLLSDRFSAERPKGSFSTLEIQRTEQGDSAMYLCASSLERGRNTEAFFGQGTRLTVV.

The chain joins TRBV18 to TRBJ2-7; tentatively, D is TRBD2 (5 bases). V was pared by 5 bases and J by 4 bases, with 6 bases between. This CDR3 is 11 amino acids long. CDR1 and CDR2 (germline): KGHSH, LQKENI. The CDR3 DNA is TGTGCCAGCTCAACGGGGTACGAGCAGTACTTC. It translates to CASSTGYEQYF.

This rearrangement joins TRBV13 to TRBJ2-7, with no clear D. Germline CDR1 is PRHDT and CDR2 is FYEKMQ (reference sequence). V gave up 0 bases and J gave up 2 bases, with 8 bases separating them. The CDR3 extends over 14 amino acids. The CDR3 region has the DNA TGTGCCAGCAGCTTAGGCCTAACGGCCTACGAGCAGTACTTC. This sequence encodes CASSLGLTAYEQYF. Drawing the rest from reference TRBV13 and TRBJ2-7, the complete variable domain is AAGVIQSPRHLIKEKRETATLKCYPIPRHDTVYWYQQGPGQDPQFLISFYEKMQSDKGSIPDRFSAQQFSDYHSELNMSSLELGDSALYFCASSLGLTAYEQYFGPGTRLTVT.

The gene calls are TRBV4-1 and TRBJ1-6; 7 bases match TRBD1. The CDR3 spans 20 residues. Germline assignment: CDR1 MGHRA and CDR2 YSYEKL. V dropped 5 bases and J dropped 0; count of bases not matched to a gene: 16. CDR3 protein: CASSSRTGFVLSSYNSPLHF. The DNA for the CDR3 is TGCGCCAGCAGCTCCCGGACAGGTTTCGTACTTAGCTCCTATAATTCACCCCTCCACTTT.

On this clone itself: Other DNA sequences in this sample translate to the same CDR3. This chain links TRBV18 with TRBJ1-5; a weak D match, TRBD1 (6 bases). Trimming shortened V by 3 bases and J by 7 bases, and 13 bases separated the two germline ends. Germline assignment: CDR1 KGHSH and CDR2 LQKENI. The CDR3 has 14 amino acids. CDR3 sequence (DNA): TGTGCCAGCTCACCGACCCAGGGGCGCCAGCCCCAGCATTTT. Protein product: CASSPTQGRQPQHF.

J is TRBJ1-5 and V is TRBV7-2; D unresolved. Trimming cost V 5 bases and J 5 bases, with 10 bases left between them. CDR1 is SGHTA, CDR2 FQGNSA, per germline. The CDR3 is 13 amino acids. CDR3 protein: CASSPTIDQPQHF. CDR3 coding DNA: TGTGCCAGCAGCCCCACAATCGATCAGCCCCAGCATTTT. Drawing the rest from reference TRBV7-2 and TRBJ1-5, the complete variable domain is GAGVSQSPSNKVTEKGKDVELRCDPISGHTALYWYRQSLGQGLEFLIYFQGNSAPDKSGLPSDRFSAERTGGSVSTLTIQRTQQEDSAVYLCASSPTIDQPQHFGDGTRLSIL.

This clone is a singleton in its sample. This specimen includes other DNA sequences encoding the same CDR3. J is TRBJ1-1 and V is TRBV7-3, with D perhaps matching TRBD1 (6 bases). This CDR3 is 14 amino acids long. The V gene's germline CDR1 is SGHTA and CDR2 FQGTGA. Trimming removed 4 bases at V and 1 base at J, with 10 bases between. CDR3 nucleotides: TGTGCCAGCAGCTCACAGGGCAGGAACACTGAAGCTTTCTTT. This encodes CASSSQGRNTEAFF.

The rearrangement uses TRBV9 and TRBJ1-1; 7 bases are a match to TRBD1. The CDR3 is 13 amino acids. V lost 3 bases to trimming and J lost 3 bases; unmatched junction nucleotides: 2. The germline CDR1 and CDR2 sequences are SGDLS and YYNGEE. The CDR3 nucleotides are TGTGCCAGCAGCGCGACAGGGTACACTGAAGCTTTCTTT. It specifies CASSATGYTEAFF.